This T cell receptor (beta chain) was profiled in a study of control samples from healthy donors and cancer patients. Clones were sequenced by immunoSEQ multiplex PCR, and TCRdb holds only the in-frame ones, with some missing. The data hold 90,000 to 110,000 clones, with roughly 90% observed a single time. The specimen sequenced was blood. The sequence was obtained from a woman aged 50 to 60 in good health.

The CDR3 here is CASSLGRSGNTIYF. The CDR3 DNA is TGTGCCAGCAGCTTAGGGCGGTCTGGAAACACCATATATTTT. The rearrangement uses TRBV7-9 and TRBJ1-3, with unresolved D. The CDR3 spans 14 residues. Trimming took 1 base from V and 1 from J, leaving 5 bases between them. Looked up from germline, CDR1 is SEHNR and CDR2 is FQNEAQ (reference sequence).